This is a list of T cell receptor beta chains from one sample in a study of T and B cells in COVID-19 patients. One entry per CDR3 protein results from TCRdb running MiXCR on the multiplex PCR reads. The table lists 4,000 or so distinct CDR3 sequences, over 20% of them singletons. The sample consisted of blood. The receptor source for this set is a human donor with active COVID-19. The CDR3 runs from the conserved cysteine through the conserved F or W. The order of the fields is J gene, V gene, D gene, clone size, CDR3 DNA, CDR3 protein. The D gene is left open where the match is weak. Where a row states a size, it is once, few, many or the class of an expanded clone; other rows omit it.

TRBJ2-7 TRBV30 . medium-sized TGTGCCTGGAGTGCCGTCCGGGGTAGGGCCTACGAGCAGTACTTC CAWSAVRGRAYEQYF
TRBJ1-5 TRBV27 . medium-sized TGTGCCAGCAGTTTAACGGGCAGGGGATGGCAGCCCCAGCATTTT CASSLTGRGWQPQHF
TRBJ2-1 TRBV19 TRBD2 . TGTGCCAGTAGTAGTGGACTAGCGGGAGTGGATGAGCAGTTCTTC CASSSGLAGVDEQFF
TRBJ2-6 TRBV6-5 . . TGTGCCAGCAGACTTAACCCCTCTGGGGCCAACGTCCTGACTTTC CASRLNPSGANVLTF
TRBJ2-7 TRBV6-5 . . TGTGCCAGCAGTCACGGGACAGAAATCACCGGGGGGCAAGGGGTCGACGAGCAGTACTTC CASSHGTEITGGQGVDEQYF
TRBJ1-1 TRBV18 TRBD1 medium-sized TGTGCCAGCACTCTAACAGGGGGTGGGATGAACACTGAAGCTTTCTTT CASTLTGGGMNTEAFF
TRBJ1-2 TRBV6-2/TRBV6-3 . medium-sized TGTGCCAGCAGCTGGACGGCGAGTTATCCTAACTATGGCTACACCTTC CASSWTASYPNYGYTF
TRBJ1-1 TRBV15 . medium-sized TGTGCCACCAGCAGAGAACGGACGGTGAACACTGAAGCTTTCTTT CATSRERTVNTEAFF
TRBJ1-5 TRBV24-1 TRBD1 . TGTGCCACCAGTGTTCACAGGGGGAAAGGACAGCCCCAGCATTTT CATSVHRGKGQPQHF
TRBJ2-3 TRBV4-2 TRBD1 few TGTGCCAGCAGCCAATTGAGGGGGCCGGGCACAGATACGCAGTATTTT CASSQLRGPGTDTQYF
TRBJ1-2 TRBV20-1 TRBD1 . TGCAGTGCTAGAGCGACAGGGGGCATTAACTATGGCTACACCTTC CSARATGGINYGYTF
TRBJ1-1 TRBV6-2/TRBV6-3 . many TGTGCCAGCAGCTACGGAGGGATTATGAACACTGAAGCTTTCTTT CASSYGGIMNTEAFF
TRBJ2-1 TRBV28 . . TGTGCCAGCACCATCGACTGGCGGAGGGACAATGAGCAGTTCTTC CASTIDWRRDNEQFF
TRBJ2-1 TRBV7-2 . few TGTGCCAGCAGCTTATTTTCCCCCCTAGACAATGAGCAGTTCTTC CASSLFSPLDNEQFF
TRBJ2-2 TRBV12-3/TRBV12-4 TRBD2 medium-sized TGTGCCAGCAGCAAGGGACTAGGGAACACCGGGGAGCTGTTTTTT CASSKGLGNTGELFF
TRBJ2-5 TRBV20-1 TRBD2 . TGCAGTGCGGACGGACTAGCCGTTCAAGAGACCCAGTACTTC CSADGLAVQETQYF
TRBJ2-7 TRBV19 . medium-sized TGTGCCAGTAGTAGGGCAGGGGATACCTACGAGCAGTACTTC CASSRAGDTYEQYF
TRBJ2-7 TRBV29-1 . large TGCAGCGTGAAGACTAGCTCCTACGAGCAGTACTTC CSVKTSSYEQYF
TRBJ1-5 TRBV19 TRBD1 medium-sized TGTGCCAGTAGTAGGACAGGATATAGCAATCAGCCCCAGCATTTT CASSRTGYSNQPQHF
TRBJ2-1 TRBV5-1 . medium-sized TGCGCCAGCAGCCCGTTGGGGCGGGGCAATGAGCAGTTCTTC CASSPLGRGNEQFF
TRBJ1-2 TRBV10-3 . once TGTGCCATCAGTGTTGCAGGGAACTATAACTACACCTTC CAISVAGNYNYTF
TRBJ2-7 TRBV12-3/TRBV12-4 . medium-sized TGTGCCAGCAGCCTACCGGGACCCTACGAGCAGTACTTC CASSLPGPYEQYF
TRBJ1-2 TRBV6-2/TRBV6-3 . . TGTGCCAGCAGCTCTACCGGATTCCGGGGGCCCTATGGCTACACCTTC CASSSTGFRGPYGYTF
TRBJ2-3 TRBV6-5 . few TGTGCCAGCAGTTACTTGTCCCCAGGCCCCACAGATACGCAGTATTTT CASSYLSPGPTDTQYF
TRBJ2-5 TRBV29-1 . large TGCAGCGTTGAAGTGGGAGGGGGGCTCGGCGAGACCCAGTACTTC CSVEVGGGLGETQYF
TRBJ2-3 TRBV28 . few TGTGCCAGCAGTTTACGGAGCGGACGCACAGATACGCAGTATTTT CASSLRSGRTDTQYF
TRBJ2-4 TRBV27 . medium-sized TGTGCCAGCAGTTTTGGTCAGGAGCTAGCCAAAAACATTCAGTACTTC CASSFGQELAKNIQYF
TRBJ1-1 TRBV29-1 . medium-sized TGCAGCGTTGAAGGAATAGGGATGAACACTGAAGCTTTCTTT CSVEGIGMNTEAFF
TRBJ1-5 TRBV6-2/TRBV6-3 . . TGTGCCAGCAGTTACACAGGACGCAATCAGCCCCAGCATTTT CASSYTGRNQPQHF
TRBJ2-5 TRBV6-2/TRBV6-3 . medium-sized TGTGCCAGCAGCTTAAGGGGGAGAGAGACCCAGTACTTC CASSLRGRETQYF
TRBJ2-3 TRBV7-9 . . TGTGCCAGCAGCTCCTCCTCAGGGCGGCGCACAGATACGCAGTATTTT CASSSSSGRRTDTQYF
TRBJ1-4 TRBV11-2 . many TGTGCCAGCAGCTTAGGGACGGGGCGAGAAAAACTGTTTTTT CASSLGTGREKLFF
TRBJ2-3 TRBV6-1 . medium-sized TGTGCCAGCAGTGATCCCCCCGGGACGGGGAATCGAGGGTATTTT CASSDPPGTGNRGYF
TRBJ2-6 TRBV19 . few TGTGCCAGTAGGGTCGGGACAGGGGCCAACGTCCTGACTTTC CASRVGTGANVLTF
TRBJ1-6 TRBV7-9 . few TGTGCCAGCAGCTTAGTGGCGGGTAATTCACCCCTCCACTTT CASSLVAGNSPLHF
TRBJ2-5 TRBV19 TRBD2 . TGTGCCAGTCGAGGGACTAGCGGGATGTCGGAGACCCAGTACTTC CASRGTSGMSETQYF
TRBJ1-2 TRBV6-5 . . TGTGCCAGCAGTTACTCGAGCTTGGTCGGCGGCTACACCTTC CASSYSSLVGGYTF
TRBJ2-5 TRBV19 . large TGTGCCAGTAGTACCGGGGCCCAAGAGACCCAGTACTTC CASSTGAQETQYF
TRBJ2-7 TRBV5-5 . medium-sized TGTGCCAGCAGCTCGGGGGCGGGAGTTCCCCACGAGCAGTACTTC CASSSGAGVPHEQYF
TRBJ1-2 TRBV7-2 . . TGTGCCAGCAGCCCCGACAGGTTCCCTGGCTATGGCTACACCTTC CASSPDRFPGYGYTF
TRBJ2-7 TRBV11-2 . . TGTGCCAGCCGCTCCGGGACCGTGGGGGAGCAGTACTTC CASRSGTVGEQYF
TRBJ2-2 TRBV7-4 . few TGTGCCAGCAGCTCGAACACCGGGGAGCTGTTTTTT CASSSNTGELFF
TRBJ2-7 TRBV11-2 . . TGTGCCAGCAGCCTCGAACAAGGTAGGGCCGAGCAGTACTTC CASSLEQGRAEQYF
TRBJ2-1 TRBV5-5 TRBD1 medium-sized TGTGCCAGCAGCGGCTTAGACAGGGGGCTGTGGAATGAGCAGTTCTTC CASSGLDRGLWNEQFF
TRBJ1-1 TRBV29-1 TRBD1 medium-sized TGCAGCGCACCTCGACAGGGGACTGAAGCTTTCTTT CSAPRQGTEAFF
TRBJ2-3 TRBV20-1 . few TGCAGTGCTAGAGATGTGCGGAGAACAGATACGCAGTATTTT CSARDVRRTDTQYF
TRBJ1-5 TRBV6-1 . medium-sized TGTGCCAGCAGTGAACTGACCAGCAATCAGCCCCAGCATTTT CASSELTSNQPQHF
TRBJ2-2 TRBV6-2/TRBV6-3 TRBD2 . TGTGCCAGTCCGGGACTAGCGGTCGCGAACACCGGGGAGCTGTTTTTT CASPGLAVANTGELFF
TRBJ2-7 TRBV4-2 TRBD2 . TGTGCCAGCAGATACGGGACTAGCGGTCCCTACGAGCAGTACTTC CASRYGTSGPYEQYF
TRBJ2-7 TRBV6-2/TRBV6-3 TRBD2 medium-sized TGTGCCAGCTCGACGGGACTACCCAGGCACTCCTACGAGCAGTACTTC CASSTGLPRHSYEQYF
TRBJ1-1 TRBV11-1 TRBD1 medium-sized TGTGCCAGCAGCTACGGACAGGGGAACACTGAAGCTTTCTTT CASSYGQGNTEAFF
TRBJ2-3 TRBV21-1 . few TGTGCCAGCTGGTCCAAAGGGGCCACAGATACGCAGTATTTT CASWSKGATDTQYF
TRBJ2-3 TRBV19 . large TGTGCCAGTAGCCACGGCGGGGCGGGAGATACGCAGTATTTT CASSHGGAGDTQYF
TRBJ2-1 TRBV7-2 TRBD2 . TGTGCCAGCAGCTTAGAGGTGGGACTAGCGGGGGTGCTAATCTTC CASSLEVGLAGVLIF
TRBJ1-5 TRBV30 . medium-sized TGTGCCTGGAGTCGGGACAGCAATCAGCCCCAGCATTTT CAWSRDSNQPQHF
TRBJ1-5 TRBV19 . . TGTGCCAGCAGCGTTCTAGGGTATCAGCCCCAGCATTTT CASSVLGYQPQHF
TRBJ1-2 TRBV20-1 . . TGCAGTGCTAGTGACCCCTACTTTTCTAACTATGGCTACACCTTC CSASDPYFSNYGYTF
TRBJ1-5 TRBV11-2 . few TGTGCCAGCAGCTTAGAGAGCAATCAGCCCCAGCATTTT CASSLESNQPQHF
TRBJ2-1 TRBV19 TRBD2 few TGTGCCAGTCGAGGGACTAGCGGGGATGAGCAGTTCTTC CASRGTSGDEQFF